This passage covers 5 T cell receptor beta chains from one sample sequenced in a study of shared clonotypes between healthy human individuals. TCRdb's table, derived via immunoSEQ multiplex PCR, lists solely in-frame clones and lacks some. The sample lists 300,000 to 350,000 clones, 73% seen once, with more than 9% in the top ten. The source material was memory CD4+ T cells sorted from blood. Subset given: CD45RA-negative fraction. The origin of the receptors is a man aged 30 to 45 in good health.

The rearrangement joins TRBV28 to TRBJ1-1; 9 bases are a match to TRBD1. V gave up 1 base and J gave up 10 bases; unmatched junction bases: 1. The CDR3 runs 12 residues. Per the germline V gene, CDR1 is MDHEN and CDR2 is SYDVKM. CDR3 protein: CASSLYRGLAFF. In DNA form, the CDR3 reads TGTGCCAGCAGTTTATACAGGGGGCTAGCTTTCTTT.

In regard to this clone: This specimen includes other DNA sequences encoding the same CDR3. The rearrangement links TRBV2 to TRBJ2-3; no clear D. Germline V gives CDR1 SNHLY, CDR2 FYNNEI. The V gene lost 5 bases and the J gene lost 3 bases, with 6 bases spanning the gap. The CDR3 is 12 residues long. The CDR3 DNA follows: TGTGCCAGCAGTCGCGGAACAGATACGCAGTATTTT. It specifies CASSRGTDTQYF.

The V gene is TRBV27, the J gene TRBJ2-1; unclear D gene. CDR1 is MNHEY, CDR2 SMNVEV, per germline (reference sequence). The V end lost 9 bases, the J end lost 7 bases, and 19 bases lay between the germline ends. The CDR3 is 14 residues long. The chain's CDR3 is CASSLVAPRNEQFF. In nucleotides, the CDR3 is TGTGCCAGTTCTCTAGTGGCCCCTCGGAATGAGCAGTTCTTC.

The V and J genes are TRBV27 and TRBJ1-1; no definite D call. The CDR3 loop spans 13 amino acids. Germline values: CDR1 MNHEY, CDR2 SMNVEV (reference sequence). V was clipped by 0 bases and J by 1 base, with 3 bases between them. For the CDR3, the DNA is TGTGCCAGCAGTTTATCTCCGAACACTGAAGCTTTCTTT. Translated: CASSLSPNTEAFF.

Relative to its sample, this clone is medium-sized. The chain employs TRBV28 and TRBJ1-2; the D is unclear. The germline V gene has CDR1 MDHEN and CDR2 SYDVKM. V was trimmed by 2 bases and J by 0 bases, leaving 16 bases between them. The CDR3 has 17 residues. CDR3: CASSLRRLLRTNYGYTF. Here the CDR3 DNA reads TGTGCCAGCAGTTTAAGAAGACTCCTAAGAACTAACTATGGCTACACCTTC.